One sample yielded the 26 T cell receptor beta chains listed below, sequenced in a study of Ad26.COV2.S vaccination and SARS-CoV-2 variants listed by TCRdb under 2021. The library was built by means of the immunoSEQ multiplex PCR assay. TCRdb re-hosts the immuneACCESS table, in-frame sequences only. Its copies lack some clones; in the studies checked, an unresolved V gene accounts for under half of them, and the cause for the rest is not known. This sample holds hundreds of thousands of clones; 85% were observed only once. The leading ten clones occupy roughly 3.3% of the sample. This sample's treatment or condition label indicates: over 15 received Ad26.COV2.S at low or high dose, single or two shots; roughly 5 received placebo; per-sample allocation not given. For vaccine and placebo recipients, the sequenced repertoires came from samples collected on day 63 after the first injection. This specimen was peripheral blood, taken in a trial of Ad26.COV2.S vaccine versus placebo. These receptors originate from a person aged 18-65 years who received the Ad26.COV2.S COVID-19 vaccine or a placebo.

The V call is TRBV6-5, the J call TRBJ1-1; D is uncertain. There are 11 residues in the CDR3. V shed 3 bases and J shed 6 bases, with 5 bases lying between them. The germline V gene encodes CDR1 MNHEY and CDR2 SVGAGI. CDR3 coding DNA: TGTGCCAGCAGTTATTCCTCTGAAGCTTTCTTT. It codes for CASSYSSEAFF.

The CDR3, as DNA: TGTGCCAGCAGCGCCGGGACTAGCGGAGATGAGCAGTTCTTC. Protein product: CASSAGTSGDEQFF. The chain carries TRBV2 and TRBJ2-1; 11 bases agree with TRBD2. Germline CDR1 reads SNHLY; CDR2 reads FYNNEI. V was pared by 6 bases and J by 8 bases, with 6 bases of the junction left unmatched. CDR3 length: 14 residues.

The chain combines TRBV25-1 with TRBJ2-1; TRBD2 matches 10 bases. J was trimmed by 1 base and V by 3 bases; bases with no gene match: 3. Germline CDR1 reads MGHDK; CDR2 reads SYGVNS. The CDR3 is made up of 16 amino acids. In DNA form, the CDR3 reads TGTGCCAGCAGTGACACTAGCGGGAAATCCTACAATGAGCAGTTCTTC. This encodes CASSDTSGKSYNEQFF.

This chain joins TRBV10-3 and TRBJ1-1; D perhaps matches TRBD1 (5 bases). Per the germline V gene, CDR1 is ENHRY and CDR2 is SYGVKD. This CDR3 is built from 14 residues. Trimming removed 5 bases at V and 0 bases at J, with 10 bases between. The CDR3 nucleotides read TGTGCCATCAGTCGAGGGGTGGTGAACACTGAAGCTTTCTTT. It yields the protein CAISRGVVNTEAFF.

V and J are TRBV5-1 and TRBJ1-5; TRBD1 aligns across 9 bases. Trimming at V came to 5 bases and at J to 4 bases, leaving 7 bases not matched to a gene. CDR3 length: 15 residues. The germline CDR1 and CDR2 sequences are SGHRS and YFSETQ. Here the CDR3 reads CASSRTGAGNQPQHF. The CDR3 nucleotides are TGCGCCAGCAGTAGGACAGGGGCCGGGAATCAGCCCCAGCATTTT.

This sequence joins TRBV11-2 and TRBJ1-2; tentative D call: TRBD1 (5 bases). The CDR3 loop spans 13 amino acids. The germline V gene encodes CDR1 SGHAT and CDR2 FQNNGV. Trimming shortened V by 0 bases and J by 8 bases, and 10 bases separated the two germline ends. The CDR3: CASSLDGDGGYTF. Written as DNA, the CDR3 is TGTGCCAGCAGCTTAGATGGGGACGGAGGCTACACCTTC.

The chain uses TRBV28 and TRBJ1-1; 9 nucleotides align to TRBD1. Trimming took 7 bases from V and 7 from J; bases not matched to a gene: 10. The germline V gene has CDR1 MDHEN and CDR2 SYDVKM. The CDR3 is 14 amino acids. CDR3 bases: TGTGCCAGCATCTGGGGGACAGGGAGCGGTGAAGCTTTCTTT. Its protein product is CASIWGTGSGEAFF.

This rearrangement joins TRBV28 to TRBJ2-5, with D perhaps matching TRBD2 (6 bases). CDR1 is MDHEN and CDR2 is SYDVKM in the germline V gene. V shed 5 bases and J shed 4 bases, with 14 bases lying between them. The CDR3 runs to 14 residues. The CDR3 DNA reads as TGTGCCAGCAGTACCTCCAGGGAGGTAGAGACCCAGTACTTC. It codes for CASSTSREVETQYF.

The rearrangement uses TRBV27 and TRBJ2-3; TRBD2 agrees at 9 bases. The trim removed 6 bases at V and 2 bases at J, leaving 15 bases unmatched. This CDR3 spans 18 amino acids. Looked up from germline, CDR1 is MNHEY and CDR2 is SMNVEV (reference sequence). CDR3 in amino acids: CASSRVVAGAGSTDTQYF. CDR3 DNA: TGTGCCAGCAGCCGGGTGGTAGCGGGGGCGGGTTCCACAGATACGCAGTATTTT.

The chain combines TRBV7-2 with TRBJ2-7; D is uncertain. This CDR3 comprises 14 residues. CDR1 and CDR2 from the germline V gene are SGHTA and FQGNSA. V lost 5 bases and J lost 0, with 11 bases in between. Written as DNA, the CDR3 is TGTGCCAGCAGCCCCGACGCTCGCTCCTACGAGCAGTACTTC. Its translation: CASSPDARSYEQYF. The full variable domain, its missing parts supplied by reference TRBV7-2 and TRBJ2-7, is GAGVSQSPSNKVTEKGKDVELRCDPISGHTALYWYRQSLGQGLEFLIYFQGNSAPDKSGLPSDRFSAERTGGSVSTLTIQRTQQEDSAVYLCASSPDARSYEQYFGPGTRLTVT.

The chain is built from TRBV9 and TRBJ2-6; D not certain. Germline V gene lookup returns CDR1 SGDLS and CDR2 YYNGEE. The CDR3 is 15 residues long. The V gene lost 5 bases and the J gene lost 1 base, with 10 bases spanning the gap. For the CDR3, the DNA is TGTGCCAGCAGAGACCGGCCGTCTGGGGCCAACGTCCTGACTTTC. It codes for CASRDRPSGANVLTF.

The gene calls are TRBV12-5 and TRBJ1-5; 9 nucleotides line up with TRBD1. The V gene's germline CDR1 is LGHNT and CDR2 FRNRAP. V shed 6 bases, J shed 4 bases, and the junction held 4 bases outside the gene matches. This CDR3 contains 14 residues. This chain's CDR3 is CASGGTGPNQPQHF. CDR3 coding DNA: TGTGCTAGTGGGGGGACAGGGCCAAATCAGCCCCAGCATTTT.

The chain combines TRBV7-2 with TRBJ1-6, with a possible D match to TRBD1 (5 bases). The germline V gene has CDR1 SGHTA and CDR2 FQGNSA. The ends were cut back, 2 bases at V and 7 bases at J, with 12 bases in the middle. CDR3 size: 15 residues. In DNA, the CDR3 is TGTGCCAGCAGCTTACGAGGGGCGCGGAATTCACCCCTCCACTTT. Amino acid sequence: CASSLRGARNSPLHF.

This clone was recorded only once. This chain uses TRBV2 with TRBJ2-3; perhaps TRBD2 as D (6 bases). V was shortened by 3 bases and J by 0 bases, with 16 bases between the two germline ends. The CDR3 has 17 residues. Germline V gives CDR1 SNHLY, CDR2 FYNNEI. The CDR3 loop is CASSDFVRGTSTDTQYF. The CDR3 DNA reads as TGTGCCAGCAGTGATTTCGTCCGGGGGACTAGCACAGATACGCAGTATTTT.

This chain links TRBV18 with TRBJ2-2, with TRBD2 matching 8 bases. Germline V CDR1 and CDR2: KGHSH, LQKENI. After removal of 4 bases from V and 0 bases from J, the junction contained 4 bases not matched to a gene. This CDR3 is 16 amino acids long. The CDR3 DNA sequence: TGTGCCAGCTCACTGGGACTAGTTGCGAACACCGGGGAGCTGTTTTTT. Amino acid sequence: CASSLGLVANTGELFF.

The chain is built from TRBV28 and TRBJ2-4; 10 positions agree with TRBD2. CDR3 length: 18 residues. V lost 1 base, J lost 0 bases, and 6 bases stayed unmatched. Germline V gene data show CDR1 as MDHEN and CDR2 as SYDVKM. The CDR3 is CASSLSAGGSLAKNIQYF. The CDR3 DNA reads as TGTGCCAGCAGTTTATCAGCGGGAGGGAGCTTAGCCAAAAACATTCAGTACTTC. Together with reference TRBV28 and TRBJ2-4, the CDR3 gives the full variable domain: DVKVTQSSRYLVKRTGEKVFLECVQDMDHENMFWYRQDPGLGLRLIYFSYDVKMKEKGDIPEGYSVSREKKERFSLILESASTNQTSMYLCASSLSAGGSLAKNIQYFGAGTRLSVL.

This clone was recorded only once. The rearrangement uses TRBV12-5 and TRBJ2-2, with 15 nucleotides matching TRBD2. Germline V gives CDR1 LGHNT, CDR2 FRNRAP. Trimming removed 6 bases from V and 1 base from J; junction bases left unmatched: 9. The CDR3 runs to 19 residues. The CDR3 DNA reads TGTGCTAGTGGACCCGGACTAGCGGGAGGGGCGAGGAACACCGGGGAGCTGTTTTTT. This gives the protein CASGPGLAGGARNTGELFF. The complete variable domain, with remaining parts taken from reference TRBV12-5 and TRBJ2-2, reads DARVTQTPRHKVTEMGQEVTMRCQPILGHNTVFWYRQTMMQGLELLAYFRNRAPLDDSGMPKDRFSAEMPDATLATLKIQPSEPRDSAVYFCASGPGLAGGARNTGELFFGEGSRLTVL.

The chain employs TRBV6-2 or TRBV6-3 and TRBJ2-1; TRBD1 might be the D (7 bases). Trimming cost V 4 bases and J 5 bases, with 15 bases left between them. This CDR3 is 15 amino acids long. Germline V CDR1 and CDR2: MNHEY, SVGEGT. The CDR3 loop is CASSWGGRGDNEQFF. The CDR3 region has the DNA TGTGCCAGCAGTTGGGGAGGCAGGGGGGACAATGAGCAGTTCTTC.

With regard to this clone: This may be a read error: a much more frequent sequence differs by one nucleotide. The chain joins TRBV7-2 to TRBJ1-5; possibly TRBD1 for D (5 bases). The CDR3 consists of 14 residues. Trimming took 5 bases from V and 0 from J, leaving 8 bases between them. Germline V gene lookup returns CDR1 SGHTA and CDR2 FQGNSA. Here the CDR3 reads CASSPTDSNQPQHF. The CDR3 nucleotides are TGTGCCAGCAGCCCGACAGATAGCAATCAGCCCCAGCATTTT.

Ten or more counts support this clone. The chain has TRBV28 and TRBJ2-2; no reliable D call. V was trimmed by 1 base and J by 2 bases, leaving 11 bases between them. Germline lookup yields CDR1 MDHEN and CDR2 SYDVKM. The CDR3 has 16 amino acids. The DNA for the CDR3 is TGTGCCAGCAGTTTATTAGCCAATCTCAACACCGGGGAGCTGTTTTTT. It is translated as CASSLLANLNTGELFF.

The chain joins TRBV18 to TRBJ1-3; possibly TRBD1 for D (5 bases). CDR3 length: 16 amino acids. In germline, CDR1 is KGHSH, CDR2 LQKENI. The germline V and J ends were trimmed by 6 bases and 0 bases, with 15 bases remaining between them. The CDR3 sequence is CASSLGRTYSGNTIYF. The CDR3 DNA reads TGTGCCAGCTCCTTGGGGAGGACATACTCTGGAAACACCATATATTTT.

This sequence joins TRBV28 and TRBJ2-7, with D possibly TRBD1 on 6 matching bases. CDR3 length equals 14 residues. CDR1 is MDHEN and CDR2 is SYDVKM in the germline V gene. V shed 5 bases and J shed 2 bases, with 13 bases lying between them. In DNA, the CDR3 is TGTGCCAGCAGTCCTACGGGACAACCCTACGAGCAGTACTTC. It encodes CASSPTGQPYEQYF.

The V call is TRBV27, the J call TRBJ2-5; D gene ambiguous. Trimming shortened V by 3 bases and J by 2 bases, and 7 bases separated the two germline ends. The CDR3 covers 13 residues. Germline V gene lookup returns CDR1 MNHEY and CDR2 SMNVEV (reference sequence). The CDR3 region is CASSLVQQETQYF. For the CDR3, the DNA is TGTGCCAGCAGTTTGGTGCAGCAAGAGACCCAGTACTTC.

This sequence joins TRBV10-2 and TRBJ2-1; D is undetermined. This CDR3 has 14 amino acids. Germline V gives CDR1 WSHSY, CDR2 SAAADI. Trimming shortened V by 3 bases and J by 3 bases, and 9 bases separated the two germline ends. The CDR3 loop reads CASSDVSFYNEQFF. CDR3 sequence (DNA): TGCGCCAGCAGTGATGTGTCGTTCTACAATGAGCAGTTCTTC.

V gene TRBV6-1 combines with J gene TRBJ1-2; perhaps TRBD1 as D (5 bases). This CDR3 region has 14 residues. V lost 1 base, J lost 5 bases, and 11 bases lay in between. The V gene's germline CDR1 is MNHNS and CDR2 SASEGT. The CDR3 DNA is TGTGCCAGCAGTGAAGGGAGGGGCGAGTATGGCTACACCTTC. Its protein product is CASSEGRGEYGYTF.

The CDR3 is CASREKLAGGRTDTQYF. The CDR3 DNA follows: TGTGCCAGCAGGGAAAAACTAGCGGGGGGGCGCACAGATACGCAGTATTTT. The chain combines TRBV25-1 with TRBJ2-3; 13 nucleotides line up with TRBD2. This CDR3 region has 17 residues. Germline V gives CDR1 MGHDK, CDR2 SYGVNS. J gave up 1 base and V 6 bases, and 7 bases lay outside the gene matches.